These 30 T cell receptor beta chains came from one sample sequenced in a study of T cell responses to AZD1222 COVID-19 vaccine (dated by TCRdb to the early 2020s). The time point label, as the study defines it: about 28 days (+/-7) after the second vaccine dose. Library method: the immunoSEQ multiplex PCR assay. The table comes from immuneACCESS by way of TCRdb, which keeps in-frame sequences with V and J called. Part of the clones is missing from these tables; in studies checked, under half for an unresolved V gene and the rest for unknown reasons. The sample yields approximately 100,000 clones; about 89% were counted once. Roughly 4.9% of the sample lies in the top ten. This specimen was peripheral blood, taken 28 days after the second AZD1222 dose. The receptors stem from an adult who received the AZD1222 COVID-19 vaccine.

The rearrangement uses TRBV18 and TRBJ1-1; no clear D gene. This CDR3 is 12 amino acids long. Germline V CDR1 and CDR2: KGHSH, LQKENI. V was shortened by 2 bases and J by 5 bases, with 6 bases between the two germline ends. The CDR3, as DNA: TGTGCCAGCTCACCAAGCAGGACTGAAGCTTTCTTT. Encoded protein: CASSPSRTEAFF.

The chain carries TRBV5-1 and TRBJ2-1; D gene ambiguous. V dropped 1 base and J dropped 0 bases, with 8 bases sitting between them. The CDR3 totals 15 residues. The germline gives CDR1 SGHRS, CDR2 YFSETQ. The CDR3 spells CASSLTVSSYNEQFF. The CDR3 coding sequence is TGCGCCAGCAGCTTGACAGTTAGCTCCTACAATGAGCAGTTCTTC.

The chain uses TRBV7-9 and TRBJ1-2; the D is unclear. This CDR3 contains 15 residues. V was clipped by 5 bases and J by 6 bases, with 19 bases between them. The germline V gene has CDR1 SEHNR and CDR2 FQNEAQ (reference sequence). CDR3 bases: TGTGCCAGCAGCCGTTGGGCCCAGGCTGCGAATGGCTACACCTTC. It is translated as CASSRWAQAANGYTF.

The J gene is TRBJ1-1, the V gene TRBV29-1, with D perhaps matching TRBD1 (5 bases). Germline CDR1 reads SQVTM; CDR2 reads ANQGSEA. The CDR3 consists of 14 residues. V dropped 7 bases and J dropped 1 base, with 16 bases sitting between them. CDR3 nucleotides: TGCAGCGCCGATCGGGGCGGGGCGAACACTGAAGCTTTCTTT. This sequence encodes CSADRGGANTEAFF.

This clone was recorded once. The chain recombines TRBV12-3 or TRBV12-4 with TRBJ1-2, with D maybe TRBD1 (5 bases). This CDR3 has 12 residues. V was trimmed by 5 bases and J by 7 bases, leaving 11 bases between them. For the CDR3, the DNA is TGTGCCAGCAGTATCAGGGCTGGTGGCTACACCTTC. Amino acid sequence: CASSIRAGGYTF.

The V and J genes are TRBV5-1 and TRBJ1-1; D is unclear. Germline CDR1 is SGHRS and CDR2 is YFSETQ. The CDR3 is 13 residues long. Trimming left V 6 bases short and J 7 bases short, with 16 bases between. The CDR3: CASTQQLSGEAFF. Written as DNA, the CDR3 is TGCGCCAGCACACAGCAACTGAGCGGTGAAGCTTTCTTT.

This chain uses TRBV18 with TRBJ2-5, with TRBD1 identical over 8 bases. J was trimmed by 4 bases and V by 1 base; bases with no gene match: 5. In germline, CDR1 is KGHSH, CDR2 LQKENI. The length of the CDR3 is 15 residues. CDR3: CASSPRGQGGETQYF. The CDR3 coding sequence is TGTGCCAGCTCACCACGCGGACAGGGTGGAGAGACCCAGTACTTC. The entire variable domain, with the rest obtained from reference TRBV18 and TRBJ2-5, is as follows: NAGVMQNPRHLVRRRGQEARLRCSPMKGHSHVYWYRQLPEEGLKFMVYLQKENIIDESGMPKERFSAEFPKEGPSILRIQQVVRGDSAAYFCASSPRGQGGETQYFGPGTRLLVL.

The chain combines TRBV7-8 with TRBJ1-2, with 11 bases fitting TRBD1. From germline, CDR1 is SGHVS and CDR2 FQNEAQ. With V trimmed by 3 bases and J by 3 bases, 3 bases remained unmatched. The length of the CDR3 is 15 residues. Written as DNA, the CDR3 is TGTGCCAGCAGCTTCGGGACAGGGGGGTACTATGGCTACACCTTC. It encodes CASSFGTGGYYGYTF.

This clone showed up just once. The chain is built from TRBV6-5 and TRBJ1-2; 10 positions agree with TRBD1. The CDR3 spans 15 residues. The germline V gene encodes CDR1 MNHEY and CDR2 SVGAGI. Germline trimming cut 2 bases from V and 3 bases from J; bases unmatched to any gene: 3. This chain's CDR3 is CASSYQGQGHYGYTF. DNA for the CDR3: TGTGCCAGCAGTTACCAGGGACAGGGGCACTATGGCTACACCTTC.

The rearrangement uses TRBV5-5 and TRBJ1-4, with TRBD1 as a possible D gene (5 bases). Germline CDR1 SGHKS, CDR2 YYEKEE (reference sequence). The CDR3 consists of 13 residues. V shed 3 bases and J shed 5 bases, with 8 bases lying between them. CDR3: CASSYGGNEKLFF. In nucleotides, the CDR3 is TGTGCCAGCAGCTATGGGGGAAATGAAAAACTGTTTTTT.

This sequence joins TRBV5-1 and TRBJ2-1; D is unresolved. There are 14 residues in the CDR3. Looked up from germline, CDR1 is SGHRS and CDR2 is YFSETQ. Between the trimmed V and J ends, which lost 1 base and 0 bases, there was a span of 5 bases. The CDR3 region is CASSLSSSYNEQFF. DNA of the CDR3: TGCGCCAGCAGCTTGAGTAGCTCCTACAATGAGCAGTTCTTC.

The gene calls are TRBV15 and TRBJ1-6; D is unclear. V was trimmed by 0 bases and J by 8 bases, leaving 5 bases between them. Germline CDR1 reads LNHNV; CDR2 reads YYDKDF (reference sequence). The CDR3 covers 13 residues. CDR3 sequence reads: CATSREVDSPLHF. The CDR3 DNA follows: TGTGCCACCAGCAGAGAGGTGGATTCACCCCTCCACTTT.

Written as DNA, the CDR3 is TGTGCCAGCAGCCCGGGGGCCGGTGGCTACACCTTC. Amino acid sequence: CASSPGAGGYTF. The chain uses TRBV3-1 (or the pseudogene TRBV3-2) and TRBJ1-2, with D perhaps TRBD1 (6 bases). The CDR3 is 12 residues long. Germline CDR1 is LGHDT and CDR2 is YNNKEL (reference sequence). Trimming removed 4 bases at V and 7 bases at J, with 10 bases between.

The chain employs TRBV7-6 and TRBJ1-3, with D possibly being TRBD1 (6 bases). The CDR3 runs 17 residues. Between the trimmed V and J ends, which lost 3 bases and 2 bases, there was a span of 17 bases. Germline V CDR1 and CDR2: SGHVS, FNYEAQ. The CDR3 reads CASSFSSRGQPGNTIYF. In DNA, the CDR3 is TGTGCCAGCAGCTTTAGTTCCCGGGGGCAACCTGGAAACACCATATATTTT.

The chain combines TRBV29-1 with TRBJ2-2; possibly TRBD1 for D (6 bases). The CDR3 length is 14 residues. Germline V gene data show CDR1 as SQVTM and CDR2 as ANQGSEA. With 4 bases removed from V and 0 bases from J, the gap between germline ends came to 9 bases. In DNA, the CDR3 is TGCAGCGTTGGGGACAATCCGAACACCGGGGAGCTGTTTTTT. It encodes CSVGDNPNTGELFF.

In this sample, this clone turned up once. DNA for the CDR3: TGTGCCAGCAGCTCGGGGGGGTCTCGCGGCTACACCTTC. It yields the protein CASSSGGSRGYTF. The chain carries TRBV3-1 (or the pseudogene TRBV3-2) and TRBJ1-2, with a weak D call TRBD1 (5 bases). The germline gives CDR1 LGHDT, CDR2 YNNKEL (reference sequence). This CDR3 spans 13 amino acids. The V gene lost 5 bases and the J gene lost 8 bases, with 15 bases spanning the gap.

The table lists this clone with a count of one. The chain recombines TRBV9 with TRBJ1-5; D is possibly TRBD1 (6 bases). Trimming removed 0 bases from V and 7 bases from J, with 14 bases in between. The CDR3 is 15 amino acids. Germline V lookup: CDR1 SGDLS, CDR2 YYNGEE. CDR3 loop: CASSVEGGEYQPQHF. CDR3 nucleotide sequence: TGTGCCAGCAGCGTAGAGGGGGGCGAGTACCAGCCCCAGCATTTT.

The gene calls are TRBV12-3 or TRBV12-4 and TRBJ1-1; maybe TRBD1 (5 bases). Trimming left V 3 bases short and J 10 bases short, with 12 bases between. The CDR3 totals 12 residues. The CDR3 reads CASSFTATGAFF. The CDR3, as DNA: TGTGCCAGCAGTTTCACGGCAACAGGAGCTTTCTTT.

This clone was detected only once. The J gene is TRBJ2-1, the V gene TRBV6-6; 7 nucleotides line up with TRBD1. V was pared by 6 bases and J by 14 bases, with 10 bases of the junction left unmatched. Germline assignment: CDR1 MNHNY and CDR2 SVGAGI (reference sequence). There are 12 residues in the CDR3. The CDR3 sequence is CASSSPTGMEFF. The CDR3 DNA is TGTGCCAGCAGCTCTCCGACAGGGATGGAGTTCTTC.

The chain is built from TRBV3-1 (or the pseudogene TRBV3-2) and TRBJ2-5; 9 nucleotides align to TRBD1. Trimming cost V 2 bases and J 4 bases; bases outside gene matches: 5. The CDR3 covers 15 residues. CDR1 is LGHDT and CDR2 is YNNKEL in the germline V gene (reference sequence). CDR3 bases: TGTGCCAGCAGCCAACCTACAGGGGGCGGAGAGACCCAGTACTTC. It translates to CASSQPTGGGETQYF.

The chain combines TRBV5-1 with TRBJ1-4; D gene uncertain. In germline, CDR1 is SGHRS, CDR2 YFSETQ. V was clipped by 3 bases and J by 6 bases, with 9 bases between them. The CDR3 length is 13 residues. The CDR3 DNA reads as TGCGCCAGCAGCTCAGACGGCTATGAAAAACTGTTTTTT. Its protein is CASSSDGYEKLFF. The variable domain in full, with the rest retrieved from reference TRBV5-1 and TRBJ1-4, is KAGVTQTPRYLIKTRGQQVTLSCSPISGHRSVSWYQQTPGQGLQFLFEYFSETQRNKGNFPGRFSGRQFSNSRSEMNVSTLELGDSALYLCASSSDGYEKLFFGSGTQLSVL.

The V and J genes are TRBV7-2 and TRBJ2-3, with 8 bases aligning to TRBD1. This CDR3 has 17 amino acids. CDR1 and CDR2 from the germline V gene are SGHTA and FQGNSA. J lost 3 bases, V lost 5 bases, and 13 bases had no gene match. This chain's CDR3 is CASSPWTGLVGTDTQYF. In DNA, the CDR3 is TGTGCCAGCAGCCCCTGGACAGGGTTAGTGGGAACAGATACGCAGTATTTT.

A few counts support this clone. The chain uses TRBV4-2 and TRBJ2-7; D unresolved. The germline V and J ends were trimmed by 0 bases and 2 bases, with 2 bases remaining between them. The CDR3 contains 12 residues. The germline V gene has CDR1 LGHNA and CDR2 YNFKEQ. In DNA form, the CDR3 reads TGTGCCAGCAGCCAAGATGCCTACGAGCAGTACTTC. Translation gives CASSQDAYEQYF.

This chain uses TRBV2 with TRBJ1-4; 9 bases are shared with TRBD1. The CDR3 runs 14 residues. Germline V gene data show CDR1 as SNHLY and CDR2 as FYNNEI. The V gene end was trimmed by 6 bases and the J gene end by 2 bases; junction bases not matched to a gene: 1. The CDR3 is CASRDRGTNEKLFF. CDR3 bases: TGTGCCAGCAGAGACAGGGGGACTAATGAAAAACTGTTTTTT.

The CDR3 nucleotides read TGCGCCAGCTCCCACTCCTCTGCTAGTACGGGGGTGTGGAATGAGCAGTTCTTC. Translation gives CASSHSSASTGVWNEQFF. The rearrangement uses TRBV4-1 and TRBJ2-1; D possibly corresponds to TRBD2 (6 bases). Germline lookup yields CDR1 MGHRA and CDR2 YSYEKL. V shed 8 bases and J shed 7 bases, with 30 bases lying between them. The CDR3 runs to 18 residues.

V usage is TRBV2 and J usage is TRBJ2-2; D call uncertain. V was trimmed by 3 bases and J by 0 bases, leaving 8 bases between them. The CDR3 is 15 residues long. Looked up from germline, CDR1 is SNHLY and CDR2 is FYNNEI. CDR3 sequence (DNA): TGTGCCAGCAGTGAGGAGACTTCGAACACCGGGGAGCTGTTTTTT. This gives the protein CASSEETSNTGELFF.

The chain uses TRBV20-1 and TRBJ1-6; D is undetermined. This CDR3 region has 17 residues. The V gene's germline CDR1 is DFQATT and CDR2 SNEGSKA (reference sequence). The ends were cut back, 3 bases at V and 0 bases at J, with 15 bases in the middle. The CDR3: CSASESPGSSYNSPLHF. CDR3 coding DNA: TGCAGTGCTAGTGAGAGTCCGGGGAGCTCCTATAATTCACCCCTCCACTTT.

The chain uses TRBV29-1 and TRBJ2-5; D perhaps matches TRBD1 (6 bases). With 7 bases removed from V and 5 bases from J, the gap between germline ends came to 14 bases. The length of the CDR3 is 12 residues. Germline CDR1 SQVTM, CDR2 ANQGSEA. CDR3 in amino acids: CSGRTVEETQYF. Written as DNA, the CDR3 is TGCAGCGGAAGGACAGTCGAGGAGACCCAGTACTTC.

This clone occurred once. The V gene is TRBV9, the J gene TRBJ2-7; TRBD2 aligns across 8 bases. J lost 2 bases, V lost 0 bases, and 7 bases had no gene match. Germline V gene sequence: CDR1 SGDLS, CDR2 YYNGEE. There are 16 residues in the CDR3. In DNA, the CDR3 is TGTGCCAGCAGCGTAGGGGGTAGCGGGGCTGCCTACGAGCAGTACTTC. This codes for CASSVGGSGAAYEQYF.

V and J are TRBV5-1 and TRBJ2-3; D tentatively fits TRBD1 or TRBD2 (6 bases each). CDR1 and CDR2 from the germline V gene are SGHRS and YFSETQ. V lost 0 bases and J lost 6, with 14 bases in between. The CDR3 has 15 amino acids. CDR3 in amino acids: CASSLARTTGDTQYF. The CDR3 DNA reads as TGCGCCAGCAGCTTGGCCCGGACTACAGGGGATACGCAGTATTTT.